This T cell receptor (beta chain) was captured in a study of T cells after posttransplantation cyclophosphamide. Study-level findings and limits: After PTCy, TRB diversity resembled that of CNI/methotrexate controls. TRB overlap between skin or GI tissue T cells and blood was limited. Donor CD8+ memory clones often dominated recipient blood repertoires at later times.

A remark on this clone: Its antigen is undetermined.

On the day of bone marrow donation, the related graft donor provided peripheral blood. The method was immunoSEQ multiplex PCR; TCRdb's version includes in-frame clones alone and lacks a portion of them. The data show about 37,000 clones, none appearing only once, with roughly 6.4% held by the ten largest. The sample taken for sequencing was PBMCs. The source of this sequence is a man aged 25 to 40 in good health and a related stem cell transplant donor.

CDR3 sequence (DNA): TGTGCCAGCAGCTTGGGGGGCCTAGCGGGGGGGCCTGGCACAGATACGCAGTATTTT. Protein product: CASSLGGLAGGPGTDTQYF. The chain recombines TRBV5-4 with TRBJ2-3, with 12 bases that match TRBD2. Trimming at V came to 0 bases and at J to 1 base, leaving 9 bases not matched to a gene. CDR3 length: 19 residues. Germline loops: CDR1 SGHNT, CDR2 YYREEE (reference sequence).